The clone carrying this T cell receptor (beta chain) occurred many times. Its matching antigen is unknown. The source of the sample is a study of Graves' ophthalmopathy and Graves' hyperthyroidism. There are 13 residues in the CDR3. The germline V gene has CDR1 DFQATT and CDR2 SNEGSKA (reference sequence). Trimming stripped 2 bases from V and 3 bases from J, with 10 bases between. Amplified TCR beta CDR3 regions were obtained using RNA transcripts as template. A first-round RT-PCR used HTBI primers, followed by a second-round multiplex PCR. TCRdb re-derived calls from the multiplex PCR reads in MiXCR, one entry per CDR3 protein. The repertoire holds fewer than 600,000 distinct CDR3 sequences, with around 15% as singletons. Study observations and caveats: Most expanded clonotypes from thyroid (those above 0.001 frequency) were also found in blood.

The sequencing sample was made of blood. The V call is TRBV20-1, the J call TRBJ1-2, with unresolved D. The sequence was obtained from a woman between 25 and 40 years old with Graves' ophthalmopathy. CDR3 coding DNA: TGCAGTGCTAGACCGAGGGTTTACTATGGCTACACCTTC. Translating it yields CSARPRVYYGYTF.